This T cell receptor (beta chain) was sequenced during a study of cytomegalovirus exposure and HLA in healthy donors. Looking at the study overall: The study placed around 85% of its approximately 400 genotyped donors in the Caucasian-associated ancestry cluster. Study-wide findings and caveats: Serostatus for CMV was the only available immune exposure information. Common viral pathogens seemed, in a later analysis, to connect with several of the most significant clusters. Segments of the TCR beta V type were, in most cases, productive about 90% or about 30% of the time in an earlier analysis.

As concerns this clone: Antigen: not known.

CDR1 is SEHNR, CDR2 FQNEAQ, per germline (reference sequence). The CDR3 is 15 residues long. After removal of 6 bases from V and 3 bases from J, the junction contained 7 bases not matched to a gene. It was with 60 Vbeta and 13 Jbeta primers that the PCR ran. Using immunoSEQ multiplex PCR, the repertoire was profiled, and TCRdb retains in-frame clones only, with some absent. This sample has roughly 120,000 clones, with over 65% found just once. V gene TRBV7-9 combines with J gene TRBJ2-7; TRBD2 agrees at 11 bases. Sequencing was carried out using PBMCs. This clonotype was sampled from a woman in her twenties or thirties in good health and CMV-seropositive. In DNA form, the CDR3 reads TGTGCCAGCAGAAGCAGCACTAGCGGGAGCTACGAGCAGTACTTC. Translation gives CASRSSTSGSYEQYF.